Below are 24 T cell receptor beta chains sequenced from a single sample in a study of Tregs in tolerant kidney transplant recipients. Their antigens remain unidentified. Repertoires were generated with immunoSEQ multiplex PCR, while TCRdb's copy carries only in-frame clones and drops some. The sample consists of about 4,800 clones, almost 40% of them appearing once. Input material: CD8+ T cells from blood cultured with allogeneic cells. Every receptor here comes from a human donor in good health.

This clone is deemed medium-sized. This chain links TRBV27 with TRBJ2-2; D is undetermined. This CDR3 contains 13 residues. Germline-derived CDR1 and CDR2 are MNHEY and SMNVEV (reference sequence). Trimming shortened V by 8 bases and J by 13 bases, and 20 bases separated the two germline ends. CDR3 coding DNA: TGTGCCAGCGCGCGATCCACCCTGCGAGGGCTGTTTTTT. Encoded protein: CASARSTLRGLFF.

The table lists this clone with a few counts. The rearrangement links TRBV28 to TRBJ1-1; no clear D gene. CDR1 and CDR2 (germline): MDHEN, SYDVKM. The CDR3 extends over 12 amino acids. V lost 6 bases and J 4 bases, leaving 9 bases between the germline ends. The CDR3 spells CASSLRPTEAFF. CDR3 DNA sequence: TGTGCCAGCAGCTTAAGGCCCACTGAAGCTTTCTTT.

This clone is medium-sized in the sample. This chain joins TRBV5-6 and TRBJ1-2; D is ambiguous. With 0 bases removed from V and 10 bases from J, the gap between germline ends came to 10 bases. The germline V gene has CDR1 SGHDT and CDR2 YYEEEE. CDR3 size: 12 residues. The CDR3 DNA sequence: TGTGCCAGCAGCTTGGCCAGAAAGGCCTACACCTTC. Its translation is CASSLARKAYTF.

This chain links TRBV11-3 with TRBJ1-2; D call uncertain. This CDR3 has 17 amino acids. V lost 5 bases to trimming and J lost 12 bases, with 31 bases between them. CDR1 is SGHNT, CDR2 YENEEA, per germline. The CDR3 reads CASSPPSGSLSPLYNTF. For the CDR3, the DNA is TGTGCCAGCAGCCCACCTTCCGGAAGTTTATCCCCCCTCTATAACACCTTC. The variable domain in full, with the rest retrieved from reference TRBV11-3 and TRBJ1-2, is EAGVVQSPRYKIIEKKQPVAFWCNPISGHNTLYWYLQNLGQGPELLIRYENEEAVDDSQLPKDRFSAERLKGVDSTLKIQPAELGDSAVYLCASSPPSGSLSPLYNTFGSGTRLTVV.

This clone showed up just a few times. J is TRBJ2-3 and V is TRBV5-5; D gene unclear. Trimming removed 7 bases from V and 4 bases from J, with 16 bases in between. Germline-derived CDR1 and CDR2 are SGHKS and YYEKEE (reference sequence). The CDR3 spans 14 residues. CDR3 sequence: CASLLFAIPDTQYF. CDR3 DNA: TGTGCCAGCCTCCTTTTTGCAATACCAGATACGCAGTATTTT.

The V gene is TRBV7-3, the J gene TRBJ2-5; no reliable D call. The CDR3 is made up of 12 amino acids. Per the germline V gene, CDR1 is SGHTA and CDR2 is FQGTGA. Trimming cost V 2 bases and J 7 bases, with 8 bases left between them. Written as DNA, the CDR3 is TGTGCCAGCAGCTTATCCCGGGCGACCCAGTACTTC. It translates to CASSLSRATQYF. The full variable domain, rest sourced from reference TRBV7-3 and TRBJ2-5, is GAGVSQTPSNKVTEKGKYVELRCDPISGHTALYWYRQSLGQGPEFLIYFQGTGAADDSGLPNDRFFAVRPEGSVSTLKIQRTERGDSAVYLCASSLSRATQYFGPGTRLLVL.

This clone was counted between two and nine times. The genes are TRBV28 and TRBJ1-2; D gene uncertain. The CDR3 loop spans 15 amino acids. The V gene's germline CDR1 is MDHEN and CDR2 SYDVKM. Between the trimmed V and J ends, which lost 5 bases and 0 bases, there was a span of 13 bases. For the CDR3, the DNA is TGTGCCAGCAGTCCCCCCCGACTAGCTAACTATGGCTACACCTTC. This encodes CASSPPRLANYGYTF.

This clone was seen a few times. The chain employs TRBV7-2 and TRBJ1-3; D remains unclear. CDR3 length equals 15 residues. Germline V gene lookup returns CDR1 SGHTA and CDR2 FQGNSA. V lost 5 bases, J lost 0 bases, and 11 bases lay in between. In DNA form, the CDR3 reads TGTGCCAGCAGCATAGACGGAAACTCTGGAAACACCATATATTTT. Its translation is CASSIDGNSGNTIYF.

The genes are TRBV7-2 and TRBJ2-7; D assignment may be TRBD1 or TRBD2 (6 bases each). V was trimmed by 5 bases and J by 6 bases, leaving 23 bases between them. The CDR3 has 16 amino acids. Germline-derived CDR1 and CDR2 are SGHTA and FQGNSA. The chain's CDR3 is CASSPRPGGAPSEQYF. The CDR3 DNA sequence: TGTGCCAGCAGCCCCCGACCCGGGGGCGCACCGTCCGAGCAGTACTTC.

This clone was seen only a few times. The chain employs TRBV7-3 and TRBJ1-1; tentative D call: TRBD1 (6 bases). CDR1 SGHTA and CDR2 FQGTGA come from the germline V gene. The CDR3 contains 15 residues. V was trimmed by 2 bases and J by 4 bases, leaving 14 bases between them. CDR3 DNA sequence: TGTGCCAGCAGCTTAGTTCCGGGGGCGAGCACTGAAGCTTTCTTT. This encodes CASSLVPGASTEAFF.

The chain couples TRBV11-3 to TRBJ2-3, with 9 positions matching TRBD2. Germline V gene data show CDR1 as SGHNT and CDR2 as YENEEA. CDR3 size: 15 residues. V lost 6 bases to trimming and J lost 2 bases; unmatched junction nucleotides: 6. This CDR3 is CASSPSGTYTDTQYF. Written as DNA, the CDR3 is TGTGCCAGCAGTCCTAGCGGGACTTACACAGATACGCAGTATTTT.

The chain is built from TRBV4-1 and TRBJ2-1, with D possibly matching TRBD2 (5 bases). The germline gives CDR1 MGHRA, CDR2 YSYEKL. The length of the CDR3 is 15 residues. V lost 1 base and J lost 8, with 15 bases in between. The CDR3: CASSQAGRVLDEQFF. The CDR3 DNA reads TGCGCCAGCAGCCAAGCGGGAAGGGTTCTGGATGAGCAGTTCTTC.

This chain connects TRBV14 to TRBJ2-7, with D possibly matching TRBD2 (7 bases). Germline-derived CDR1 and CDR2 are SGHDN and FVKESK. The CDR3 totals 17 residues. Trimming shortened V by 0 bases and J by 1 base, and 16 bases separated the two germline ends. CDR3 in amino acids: CASSQEEGGVRSYEQYF. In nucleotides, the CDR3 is TGTGCCAGCAGCCAAGAGGAAGGGGGGGTTAGGTCCTACGAGCAGTACTTC.

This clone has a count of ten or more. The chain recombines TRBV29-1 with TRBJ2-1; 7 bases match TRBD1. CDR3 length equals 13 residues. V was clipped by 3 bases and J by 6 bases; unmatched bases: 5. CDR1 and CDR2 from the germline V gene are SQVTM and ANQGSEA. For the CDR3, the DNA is TGCAGCGTTGAGATGGGGACAGTCAATGAGCAGTTCTTC. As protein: CSVEMGTVNEQFF.

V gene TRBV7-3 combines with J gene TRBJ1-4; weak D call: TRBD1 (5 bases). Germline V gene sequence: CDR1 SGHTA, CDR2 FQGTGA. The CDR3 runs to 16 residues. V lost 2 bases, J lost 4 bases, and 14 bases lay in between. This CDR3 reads CASSLAWGDLNEKLFF. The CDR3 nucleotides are TGTGCCAGCAGCTTAGCGTGGGGGGACCTTAATGAAAAACTGTTTTTT.

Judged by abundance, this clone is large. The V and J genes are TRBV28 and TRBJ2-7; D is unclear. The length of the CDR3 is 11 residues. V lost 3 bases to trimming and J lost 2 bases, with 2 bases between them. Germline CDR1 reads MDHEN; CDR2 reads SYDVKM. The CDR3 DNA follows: TGTGCCAGCAGTTTTGCCTACGAGCAGTACTTC. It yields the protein CASSFAYEQYF.

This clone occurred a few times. CDR3 residues: CASTPDRGHTEAFF. The CDR3 bases are TGTGCCAGCACTCCTGATAGGGGGCACACTGAAGCTTTCTTT. The V and J genes are TRBV27 and TRBJ1-1; 7 positions agree with TRBD1. There are 14 residues in the CDR3. Germline V gives CDR1 MNHEY, CDR2 SMNVEV (reference sequence). Trimming removed 7 bases from V and 3 bases from J; junction bases left unmatched: 8.

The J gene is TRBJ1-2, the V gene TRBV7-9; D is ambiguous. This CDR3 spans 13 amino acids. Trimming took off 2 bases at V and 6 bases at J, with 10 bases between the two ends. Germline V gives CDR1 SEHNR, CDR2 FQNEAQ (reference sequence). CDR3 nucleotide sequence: TGTGCCAGCAGCTTAACGGGGAGCAATGGCTACACCTTC. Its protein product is CASSLTGSNGYTF.

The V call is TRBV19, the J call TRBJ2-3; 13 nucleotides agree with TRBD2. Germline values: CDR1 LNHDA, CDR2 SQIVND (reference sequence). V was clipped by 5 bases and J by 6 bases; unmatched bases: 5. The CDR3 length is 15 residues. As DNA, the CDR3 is TGTGCCAGTAGTGAACTAGCGGGAGGGCCGGATACGCAGTATTTT. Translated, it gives CASSELAGGPDTQYF.

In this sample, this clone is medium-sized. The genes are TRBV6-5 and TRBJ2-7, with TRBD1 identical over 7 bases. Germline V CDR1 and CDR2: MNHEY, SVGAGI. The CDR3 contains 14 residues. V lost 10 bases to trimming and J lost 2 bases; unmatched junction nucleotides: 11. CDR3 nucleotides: TGTGCCACCGGGCCTTGGACAGGCCCCTACGAGCAGTACTTC. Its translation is CATGPWTGPYEQYF.

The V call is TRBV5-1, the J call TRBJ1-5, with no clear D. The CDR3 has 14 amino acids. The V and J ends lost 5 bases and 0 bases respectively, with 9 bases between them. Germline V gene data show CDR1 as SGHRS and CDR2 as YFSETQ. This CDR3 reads CASRWQNSNQPQHF. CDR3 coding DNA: TGCGCCAGCAGGTGGCAAAATAGCAATCAGCCCCAGCATTTT.

The CDR3 DNA follows: TGTGCCAGCAGCCCCGGCTTCCTGTCCACAGATACGCAGTATTTT. It specifies CASSPGFLSTDTQYF. This rearrangement joins TRBV7-2 to TRBJ2-3, with D hard to call. The germline V gene has CDR1 SGHTA and CDR2 FQGNSA. The V end lost 5 bases, the J end lost 2 bases, and 14 bases lay between the germline ends. The CDR3 sequence is 15 residues long.

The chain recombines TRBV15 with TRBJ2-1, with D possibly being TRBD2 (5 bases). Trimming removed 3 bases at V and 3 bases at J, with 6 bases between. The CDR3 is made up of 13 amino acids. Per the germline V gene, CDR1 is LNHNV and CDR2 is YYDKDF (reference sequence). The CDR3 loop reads CATSSGVYNEQFF. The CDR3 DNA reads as TGTGCCACCAGCAGCGGGGTCTACAATGAGCAGTTCTTC.

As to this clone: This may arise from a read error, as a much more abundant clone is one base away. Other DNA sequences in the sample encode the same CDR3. The CDR3 DNA is TGTGCCAGCAGTGACCGGGACAGAGGCATTACCAACACTGAAGCTTTCTTT. Protein product: CASSDRDRGITNTEAFF. The J gene is TRBJ1-1, the V gene TRBV27, with TRBD1 matching 7 bases. Germline V gives CDR1 MNHEY, CDR2 SMNVEV (reference sequence). V was clipped by 5 bases and J by 2 bases; unmatched bases: 14. The CDR3 consists of 17 residues.